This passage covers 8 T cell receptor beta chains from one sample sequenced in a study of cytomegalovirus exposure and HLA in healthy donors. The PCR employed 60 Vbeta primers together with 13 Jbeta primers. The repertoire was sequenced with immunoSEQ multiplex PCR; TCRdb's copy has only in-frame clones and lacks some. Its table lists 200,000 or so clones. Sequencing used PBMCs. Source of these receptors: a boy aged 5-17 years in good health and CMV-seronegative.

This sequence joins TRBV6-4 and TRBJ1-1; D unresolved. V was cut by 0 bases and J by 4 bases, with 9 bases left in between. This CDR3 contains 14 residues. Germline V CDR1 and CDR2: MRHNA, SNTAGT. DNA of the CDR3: TGTGCCAGCAGTGACTCGAGTCGGAGCACTGAAGCTTTCTTT. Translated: CASSDSSRSTEAFF.

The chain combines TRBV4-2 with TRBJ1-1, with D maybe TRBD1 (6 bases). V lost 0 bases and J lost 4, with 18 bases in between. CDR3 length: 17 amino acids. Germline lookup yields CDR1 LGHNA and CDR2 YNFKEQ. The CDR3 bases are TGTGCCAGCAGCCAAGATGTTGTGGGGGCGACACGCACTGAAGCTTTCTTT. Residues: CASSQDVVGATRTEAFF.

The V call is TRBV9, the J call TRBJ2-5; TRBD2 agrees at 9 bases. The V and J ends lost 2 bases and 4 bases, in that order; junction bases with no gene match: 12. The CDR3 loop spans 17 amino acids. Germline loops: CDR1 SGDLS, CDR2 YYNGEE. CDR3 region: CASSVSPGGGGGETQYF. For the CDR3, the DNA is TGTGCCAGCAGCGTTTCCCCCGGCGGGGGGGGAGGAGAGACCCAGTACTTC.

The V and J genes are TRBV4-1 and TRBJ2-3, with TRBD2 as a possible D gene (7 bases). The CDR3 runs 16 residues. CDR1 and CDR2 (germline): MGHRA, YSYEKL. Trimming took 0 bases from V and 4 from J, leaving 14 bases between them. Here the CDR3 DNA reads TGCGCCAGCAGCCAAGAGAGTGCGGGGGCCCCAGATACGCAGTATTTT. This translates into CASSQESAGAPDTQYF.

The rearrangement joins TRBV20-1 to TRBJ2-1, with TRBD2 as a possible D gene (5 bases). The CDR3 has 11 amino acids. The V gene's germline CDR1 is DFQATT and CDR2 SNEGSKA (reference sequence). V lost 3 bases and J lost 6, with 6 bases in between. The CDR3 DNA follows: TGCAGTGCTAGCCGGGGCAATGAGCAGTTCTTC. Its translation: CSASRGNEQFF.

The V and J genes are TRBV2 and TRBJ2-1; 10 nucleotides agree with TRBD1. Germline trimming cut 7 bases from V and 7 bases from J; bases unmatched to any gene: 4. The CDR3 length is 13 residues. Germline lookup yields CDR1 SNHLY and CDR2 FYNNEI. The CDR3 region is CASKWTGGNEQFF. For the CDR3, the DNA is TGTGCCAGCAAGTGGACAGGGGGTAATGAGCAGTTCTTC.

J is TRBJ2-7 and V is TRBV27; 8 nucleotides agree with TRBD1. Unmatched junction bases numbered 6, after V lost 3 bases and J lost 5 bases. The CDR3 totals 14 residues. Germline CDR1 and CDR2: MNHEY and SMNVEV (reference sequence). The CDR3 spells CASSFPDRVDEQYF. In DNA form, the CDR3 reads TGTGCCAGCAGTTTCCCGGACAGGGTGGACGAGCAGTACTTC.

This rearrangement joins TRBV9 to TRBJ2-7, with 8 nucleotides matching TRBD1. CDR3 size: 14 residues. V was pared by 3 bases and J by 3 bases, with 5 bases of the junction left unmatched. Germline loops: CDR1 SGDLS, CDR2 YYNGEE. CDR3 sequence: CASSAGQGNYEQYF. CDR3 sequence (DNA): TGTGCCAGCAGCGCCGGACAGGGTAACTACGAGCAGTACTTC.